These T cell receptor beta chains were read from a single sample in a study of T cells in Graves' hyperthyroidism and ophthalmopathy. One entry per CDR3 protein results from TCRdb running MiXCR on the multiplex PCR reads. The table lists over 400,000 distinct CDR3 sequences, less than 25% of them singletons. The sample consisted of blood. These receptor sequences come from a woman aged 70-85 years with Graves' ophthalmopathy. CDR3s include the opening cysteine and the closing phenylalanine or tryptophan. Fields, in order: clone size, V gene, D gene, J gene, CDR3 DNA, CDR3 protein. D genes are given only for firm matches. The size entry is marked missing in some rows and otherwise reads once, few, many or a size class.

clone size: few
V gene: TRBV7-3
D gene: TRBD2
J gene: TRBJ2-1
CDR3 DNA: TGTGCCAGCAGCCCACTAGCGGGAGAGGGGAATGAGCAGTTCTTC
CDR3 protein: CASSPLAGEGNEQFF

clone size: NA
V gene: TRBV6-7
D gene: TRBD2
J gene: TRBJ2-3
CDR3 DNA: TGTGCCAGCAGTTTCTCTCTTCTAGCGGGAAAGCTCACGGGGCAGTATTTT
CDR3 protein: CASSFSLLAGKLTGQYF

clone size: few
V gene: TRBV5-4
D gene: NA
J gene: TRBJ1-1
CDR3 DNA: TGTGCCAGCAGCCCGGACAGTCGAATGAACACTGAAGCTTTCTTT
CDR3 protein: CASSPDSRMNTEAFF

clone size: NA
V gene: TRBV20-1
D gene: NA
J gene: TRBJ1-5
CDR3 DNA: TGCAGTGCTTCCGAACAGGTTAGCAATCAGCCCCAGCATTTT
CDR3 protein: CSASEQVSNQPQHF

clone size: NA
V gene: TRBV29-1
D gene: NA
J gene: TRBJ2-3
CDR3 DNA: TGCAGCGTTGAGGTCAACATAGGTACGCAGTATTTT
CDR3 protein: CSVEVNIGTQYF

clone size: many
V gene: TRBV12-3/TRBV12-4
D gene: TRBD2
J gene: TRBJ2-7
CDR3 DNA: TGTGCCAGCAGTTTAAGGACGGGAGGGAGCAACGAGCAGTACTTC
CDR3 protein: CASSLRTGGSNEQYF

clone size: NA
V gene: TRBV19
D gene: NA
J gene: TRBJ1-5
CDR3 DNA: TGTGCCAGTAACGCCAGGGGAGGGGACAATCAGCCCCAGCATTTT
CDR3 protein: CASNARGGDNQPQHF

clone size: few
V gene: TRBV19
D gene: NA
J gene: TRBJ1-1
CDR3 DNA: TGTGCCACCCTGGATACGGGGGCAGGGTGGAACACTGAAGCTTTCTTT
CDR3 protein: CATLDTGAGWNTEAFF

clone size: NA
V gene: TRBV5-1
D gene: TRBD2
J gene: TRBJ2-1
CDR3 DNA: TGCGCCAGCAGCCGCGAGACTAGCGTCTACAATGAGCAGTTCTTC
CDR3 protein: CASSRETSVYNEQFF

clone size: many
V gene: TRBV5-1
D gene: NA
J gene: TRBJ1-1
CDR3 DNA: TGCGCCAGCAGCCGGATCGGGGCGACGAACACTGAAGCTTTCTTT
CDR3 protein: CASSRIGATNTEAFF

clone size: NA
V gene: TRBV6-2/TRBV6-3
D gene: NA
J gene: TRBJ2-7
CDR3 DNA: TGTGCCAGCAGGACTTCCTCGGGCTACGAGCAGTACTTC
CDR3 protein: CASRTSSGYEQYF

clone size: few
V gene: TRBV5-1
D gene: TRBD1
J gene: TRBJ1-4
CDR3 DNA: TGCGCCAGCAGCTTGATGACAGGGGTTCGAGATAATGAAAAACTGTTTTTT
CDR3 protein: CASSLMTGVRDNEKLFF

clone size: NA
V gene: TRBV7-9
D gene: NA
J gene: TRBJ2-7
CDR3 DNA: TGTGCCAGCAGCTTAGGGGCCTCTGTGAACGAGCAGTACTTC
CDR3 protein: CASSLGASVNEQYF

clone size: NA
V gene: TRBV6-1
D gene: NA
J gene: TRBJ2-7
CDR3 DNA: TGTGCCAGCAGTGACAGGGACCCCTACGAGCAGTACTTC
CDR3 protein: CASSDRDPYEQYF

clone size: NA
V gene: TRBV28
D gene: TRBD1
J gene: TRBJ1-6
CDR3 DNA: TGTGCCAGCAGGCGGGACAGGGGGAACTATAATTCACCCCTCCACTTT
CDR3 protein: CASRRDRGNYNSPLHF

clone size: once
V gene: TRBV6-5
D gene: NA
J gene: TRBJ2-5
CDR3 DNA: TGTGCCAGCAGTTACGTTGGGGGCGTAGGCTTAGGAAAGACCCAGTACTTC
CDR3 protein: CASSYVGGVGLGKTQYF

clone size: many
V gene: TRBV12-3/TRBV12-4
D gene: NA
J gene: TRBJ2-1
CDR3 DNA: TGTGCCAGCAGCTTACTTGGGAGGTCCTACAATGAGCAGTTCTTC
CDR3 protein: CASSLLGRSYNEQFF

clone size: NA
V gene: TRBV30
D gene: NA
J gene: TRBJ2-7
CDR3 DNA: TGTGCCTGGAGTGTATTCGGGTCGTCGTCCTACGAGCAGTACTTC
CDR3 protein: CAWSVFGSSSYEQYF

clone size: many
V gene: TRBV12-3/TRBV12-4
D gene: TRBD2
J gene: TRBJ2-5
CDR3 DNA: TGTGCCAGCACTCGGACTAGCGAGACCCAGTACTTC
CDR3 protein: CASTRTSETQYF

clone size: few
V gene: TRBV10-1
D gene: NA
J gene: TRBJ1-1
CDR3 DNA: TGCGCCAGCAGTGACCCGGTAGGCACTGAAGCTTTCTTT
CDR3 protein: CASSDPVGTEAFF

clone size: NA
V gene: TRBV19
D gene: NA
J gene: TRBJ1-5
CDR3 DNA: TGTGCCAGTAGTCTCCAGAGTTTTCAGCCCCAGCATTTT
CDR3 protein: CASSLQSFQPQHF

clone size: many
V gene: TRBV28
D gene: TRBD2
J gene: TRBJ2-5
CDR3 DNA: TGTGCCACCGGACTAGCGGGACTTGCCGGGGAGACCCAGTACTTC
CDR3 protein: CATGLAGLAGETQYF

clone size: NA
V gene: TRBV15
D gene: NA
J gene: TRBJ1-2
CDR3 DNA: TGTGCCACCAGCAGAGATCAAGGCGGGAACTATGGCTACACCTTC
CDR3 protein: CATSRDQGGNYGYTF

clone size: few
V gene: TRBV12-5
D gene: NA
J gene: TRBJ1-1
CDR3 DNA: TGTGCTAGTGGGGAGGGCCGGGACCGCACTGAAGCTTTCTTT
CDR3 protein: CASGEGRDRTEAFF

clone size: few
V gene: TRBV20-1
D gene: TRBD2
J gene: TRBJ2-1
CDR3 DNA: TGCAGTGCGCGCGCTAGCGGGAGGGCCCATGAGCAGTTCTTC
CDR3 protein: CSARASGRAHEQFF

clone size: few
V gene: TRBV5-1
D gene: TRBD2
J gene: TRBJ2-5
CDR3 DNA: TGCGCCAGCAGCCCCCAGCCCCCTGGCGGGAGTCCAGAGACCCAGTACTTC
CDR3 protein: CASSPQPPGGSPETQYF

clone size: NA
V gene: TRBV5-8
D gene: NA
J gene: TRBJ1-2
CDR3 DNA: TGTGCCAGCACCTCCCGGGCCAGGCGTGGCTACACCTTC
CDR3 protein: CASTSRARRGYTF

clone size: NA
V gene: TRBV6-1
D gene: TRBD2
J gene: TRBJ2-6
CDR3 DNA: TGTGCCAGCAGGGGGGGGGGCTCTGGGGCCAACGTCCTGACTTTC
CDR3 protein: CASRGGGSGANVLTF

clone size: many
V gene: TRBV20-1
D gene: NA
J gene: TRBJ1-1
CDR3 DNA: TGCAGTGCCGCGGAGGGTCGCACTGAAGCTTTCTTT
CDR3 protein: CSAAEGRTEAFF

clone size: NA
V gene: TRBV7-9
D gene: NA
J gene: TRBJ2-2
CDR3 DNA: TGTGCCAGCAGCTTAGCGGGAGGTTTAACCGGGGAGCTGTTTTTT
CDR3 protein: CASSLAGGLTGELFF

clone size: once
V gene: TRBV28
D gene: NA
J gene: TRBJ1-4
CDR3 DNA: TGTGCCAGCAGGTCAGGGGTCACTAATGAAAAACTGTTTTTT
CDR3 protein: CASRSGVTNEKLFF

clone size: few
V gene: TRBV9
D gene: NA
J gene: TRBJ2-2
CDR3 DNA: TGTGCCAGCAGCGTAGGTACTGGGGGTCGGAACACCGGGGAGCTGTTTTTT
CDR3 protein: CASSVGTGGRNTGELFF

clone size: few
V gene: TRBV6-2/TRBV6-3
D gene: NA
J gene: TRBJ2-7
CDR3 DNA: TGTGCCAGCCGGGGCGATTCCTACGAGCAGTACTTC
CDR3 protein: CASRGDSYEQYF

clone size: few
V gene: TRBV5-1
D gene: NA
J gene: TRBJ1-2
CDR3 DNA: TGCGCCAGCAGCCCCCCTCCCGGGGCAGTAAACTATGGCTACACCTTC
CDR3 protein: CASSPPPGAVNYGYTF

clone size: NA
V gene: TRBV20-1
D gene: NA
J gene: TRBJ2-1
CDR3 DNA: TGCAGTGCATTACGCGGGACTCATGAGCAGTTCTTC
CDR3 protein: CSALRGTHEQFF

clone size: many
V gene: TRBV6-1
D gene: NA
J gene: TRBJ1-1
CDR3 DNA: TGTGCCAGCAGTTACGTCCGGGGGAACACTGAAGCTTTCTTT
CDR3 protein: CASSYVRGNTEAFF

clone size: few
V gene: TRBV29-1
D gene: NA
J gene: TRBJ2-3
CDR3 DNA: TGCAGCGTGGCCACAGGGGGAGGGACAGATACGCAGTATTTT
CDR3 protein: CSVATGGGTDTQYF

clone size: NA
V gene: TRBV7-2
D gene: NA
J gene: TRBJ1-3
CDR3 DNA: TGTGCCAGCAGATCGGACGGAGGAAACACCATATATTTT
CDR3 protein: CASRSDGGNTIYF

clone size: NA
V gene: TRBV3-1
D gene: NA
J gene: TRBJ2-7
CDR3 DNA: TGTGCCAGCAGCCACGGACAGAGCTACGAGCAGTACTTC
CDR3 protein: CASSHGQSYEQYF

clone size: NA
V gene: TRBV6-5
D gene: NA
J gene: TRBJ2-7
CDR3 DNA: TGTGCCAGCAGTTACTCGTCCGCGAGCTCCTACGAGCAGTACTTC
CDR3 protein: CASSYSSASSYEQYF

clone size: many
V gene: TRBV3-1
D gene: NA
J gene: TRBJ1-3
CDR3 DNA: TGTGCCAGCAGCCAACAGGGCTCTGGAAACACCATATATTTT
CDR3 protein: CASSQQGSGNTIYF

clone size: NA
V gene: TRBV30
D gene: NA
J gene: TRBJ1-2
CDR3 DNA: TGTGCCTGGAGTGGCCTAAACTTAAATGGCTACACCTTC
CDR3 protein: CAWSGLNLNGYTF

clone size: many
V gene: TRBV11-2
D gene: NA
J gene: TRBJ2-1
CDR3 DNA: TGTGCCAGCAGCCCGGGACACAACAATGAGCAGTTCTTC
CDR3 protein: CASSPGHNNEQFF

clone size: NA
V gene: TRBV15
D gene: NA
J gene: TRBJ2-7
CDR3 DNA: TGTGCCACCAGCGCGGGACAGTCCAGCTCCTACGAGCAGTACTTC
CDR3 protein: CATSAGQSSSYEQYF

clone size: NA
V gene: TRBV6-2/TRBV6-3
D gene: TRBD2
J gene: TRBJ2-1
CDR3 DNA: TGTGCCAGCAGTTACGCTAGCGGGAGAAATGAGCAGTTCTTC
CDR3 protein: CASSYASGRNEQFF

clone size: NA
V gene: TRBV12-3/TRBV12-4
D gene: NA
J gene: TRBJ1-5
CDR3 DNA: TGTGCCAGCAGTTTTTGGGGCAGAAATCAGCCCCAGCATTTT
CDR3 protein: CASSFWGRNQPQHF

clone size: NA
V gene: TRBV20-1
D gene: TRBD2
J gene: TRBJ2-3
CDR3 DNA: TGCAGTGCTAGAGATCTAGCGGGAGCAGATACGCAGTATTTT
CDR3 protein: CSARDLAGADTQYF

clone size: NA
V gene: TRBV5-1
D gene: TRBD1
J gene: TRBJ2-7
CDR3 DNA: TGCGCCAGCAGCTTGGAAGGGACAGGGGGCTTTTACGAGCAGTACTTC
CDR3 protein: CASSLEGTGGFYEQYF

clone size: NA
V gene: TRBV30
D gene: NA
J gene: TRBJ1-2
CDR3 DNA: TGTGCCTGGTCACCAGGGTCTGGCTACACCTTC
CDR3 protein: CAWSPGSGYTF

clone size: few
V gene: TRBV6-2/TRBV6-3
D gene: NA
J gene: TRBJ2-1
CDR3 DNA: TGTGCCAGCAGTTATCGTGTCGGTCCGTCCTACAATGAGCAGTTCTTC
CDR3 protein: CASSYRVGPSYNEQFF

clone size: few
V gene: TRBV6-2/TRBV6-3
D gene: NA
J gene: TRBJ2-2
CDR3 DNA: TGTGCCAGCAGTTGGGACGTTCAGTCTACCGGGGAGCTGTTTTTT
CDR3 protein: CASSWDVQSTGELFF

clone size: NA
V gene: TRBV20-1
D gene: NA
J gene: TRBJ2-7
CDR3 DNA: TGCAGTGCTCCAGATGAGGCTAGCGACGAGCAGTACTTC
CDR3 protein: CSAPDEASDEQYF

clone size: few
V gene: TRBV24-1
D gene: TRBD1
J gene: TRBJ2-5
CDR3 DNA: TGTGCCACCAGCTCCGGACAGGGCGAGGAGACCCAGTACTTC
CDR3 protein: CATSSGQGEETQYF

clone size: NA
V gene: TRBV12-3/TRBV12-4
D gene: TRBD1
J gene: TRBJ1-3
CDR3 DNA: TGTGCCAGCAGTTCCCACCTTGGACAGGGACTCTCTGGAAACACCATATATTTT
CDR3 protein: CASSSHLGQGLSGNTIYF

clone size: many
V gene: TRBV2
D gene: TRBD1
J gene: TRBJ1-5
CDR3 DNA: TGTGCCAGCGGACAGGGTAGGGGCAATCAGCCCCAGCATTTT
CDR3 protein: CASGQGRGNQPQHF

clone size: NA
V gene: TRBV3-1
D gene: TRBD2
J gene: TRBJ2-7
CDR3 DNA: TGTGCCAGCAGCCCAGAAGCGGGAGGGGGTAACTACGAGCAGTACTTC
CDR3 protein: CASSPEAGGGNYEQYF

clone size: few
V gene: TRBV27
D gene: NA
J gene: TRBJ2-1
CDR3 DNA: TGTGCCAGCAGTTCCAGGGGTAGGGCCCTCTACAATGAGCAGTTCTTC
CDR3 protein: CASSSRGRALYNEQFF